This TCR beta chain emerged from a study of blood T cell repertoires in COVID-19. Study-wide background: Specimens from acute and convalescent COVID-19 originated in the United States, Italy and Spain.

The CDR3 covers 15 residues. Unmatched junction bases numbered 8, after V lost 5 bases and J lost 7 bases. The germline gives CDR1 SEHNR, CDR2 FQNEAQ (reference sequence). TCRdb's table, derived via immunoSEQ multiplex PCR, lists solely in-frame clones and lacks some. The sample lists over 55,000 clones; about 83% were seen once. This sequence originates from a man aged 50-60 years with COVID-19, enrolled during active disease. Sequencing was done on a sample of peripheral blood. The V call is TRBV7-9, the J call TRBJ1-3; the match to TRBD1 covers 10 bases. The CDR3 loop reads CASSPVGTGANTIYF. The CDR3 DNA reads as TGTGCCAGCAGCCCTGTCGGGACAGGGGCCAACACCATATATTTT.